These T cell receptor beta chains were read from a single sample in a study of cytomegalovirus exposure and HLA in healthy donors. This table comes from immunoSEQ multiplex PCR, and its TCRdb copy is limited to in-frame clones, with some not included. The sample has approximately 90,000 clones; approximately 57% are singletons. Input material: PBMCs. The receptor source for this set is a woman between 25 and 40 years old in good health and CMV-seronegative. The CDR3 runs from the conserved cysteine through the conserved F or W.

V,CDR3
TRBV7-2,CASSRYTDTQYF
TRBV7-2,CASGAMDRAYQPQHF
TRBV29-1,CSVGRTSLSSHNEQFF
TRBV2,CASRAGSPGNTIYF
TRBV5-6,CASSRQGAGRGTF
TRBV10-3,CAISERVGRSGNEQFF
TRBV10-1,CASSGGRFLLNTEAFF
TRBV30,CAWTKREAYEQYF
TRBV5-1,CASAQSAGGQNIQYF
TRBV23-1,CASKKDRSICNEQFF
TRBV10-2,CASSETPTRTGIVDGYTF
TRBV7-2,CASSFDRLYEQYF
TRBV6-5,CASTQIHPYEQYF
TRBV30,CAWAGQGNGYTF
TRBV11-3,CASSRGGASNEQFF
TRBV12-5,CASGLPPAHRGTDTQYF
TRBV5-6,CASSAGGGGGVYEQYF
TRBV5-1,CASSLAGGLREQYF